The 31 T cell receptor beta chains in this list originate from one sample, sequenced in a study of breast tumors, draining lymph nodes, adjacent tissues. Axillary draining lymph nodes of breast cancer patients supplied the node samples. TCRdb used MiXCR to reprocess the multiplex PCR reads, holding one entry per CDR3 protein. The sample shows about 110,000 distinct CDR3 sequences, more than 30% of them seen only once. Sequenced input: axillary lymph node tissue. These TCRs come from a female donor with breast cancer. Some clones in this sample may be carry-over from other donors' samples.

The chain recombines TRBV12-3 or TRBV12-4 with TRBJ2-1, with 10 nucleotides matching TRBD2. The junction had 9 bases not matched to a gene; V was cut back by 9 bases and J by 4 bases. The CDR3 is 15 residues long. The CDR3 coding sequence is TGTGCCAGTAGATGCGGACTAGCGGCGTACAATGAGCAGTTCTTC. It translates to CASRCGLAAYNEQFF.

The sample holds many counts of this clonotype. The V call is TRBV11-2, the J call TRBJ2-7, with D unclear. V shed 4 bases and J shed 2 bases, with 12 bases lying between them. The CDR3 has 14 amino acids. Germline V gives CDR1 SGHAT, CDR2 FQNNGV. Here the CDR3 DNA reads TGTGCCAGCAGCTCCCTACGGAGTCCCTACGAGCAGTACTTC. This encodes CASSSLRSPYEQYF.

Only a few counts were recorded for this clonotype. The J gene is TRBJ1-2, the V gene TRBV27, with 9 nucleotides matching TRBD1. This CDR3 is built from 15 residues. The trim removed 4 bases at V and 5 bases at J, leaving 8 bases unmatched. Germline CDR1 is MNHEY and CDR2 is SMNVEV (reference sequence). The CDR3 bases are TGTGCCAGCAGTTCCGGGACAGGGACGACTTATGGCTACACCTTC. Encoded protein: CASSSGTGTTYGYTF.

This clonotype appeared many times. The chain combines TRBV4-1 with TRBJ2-1; 14 bases map to TRBD2. Germline values: CDR1 MGHRA, CDR2 YSYEKL. Losses at the gene ends were 4 bases for V and 0 bases for J; bases not matched to a gene: 8. The length of the CDR3 is 19 residues. The CDR3: CASSPGLAGGRSSYNEQFF. CDR3 bases: TGCGCCAGCAGCCCAGGACTAGCGGGAGGAAGGAGCTCCTACAATGAGCAGTTCTTC.

This clonotype was observed many times. This chain connects TRBV7-3 to TRBJ2-6, with D perhaps given as TRBD1 or TRBD2 (5 bases each). Germline CDR1 is SGHTA and CDR2 is FQGTGA. Trimming stripped 3 bases from V and 0 bases from J, with 12 bases between. This CDR3 has 17 amino acids. CDR3 loop: CASSFGDPSSGANVLTF. DNA for the CDR3: TGTGCCAGCAGCTTTGGGGACCCGAGCTCTGGGGCCAACGTCCTGACTTTC.

This clonotype was recorded at least ten times. The gene calls are TRBV3-1 and TRBJ1-5; D is unclear. V was clipped by 1 base and J by 0 bases, with 4 bases between them. There are 14 residues in the CDR3. Looked up from germline, CDR1 is LGHDT and CDR2 is YNNKEL (reference sequence). The CDR3 sequence: CASSQGLSNQPQHF. CDR3 sequence (DNA): TGTGCCAGCAGCCAAGGACTTAGCAATCAGCCCCAGCATTTT.

This clonotype was seen at least ten times. V usage is TRBV20-1 and J usage is TRBJ2-1; D is perhaps TRBD1 or TRBD2 (7 bases each). Deletions cut 2 bases from V and 1 base from J, with 15 bases between. Germline CDR1 and CDR2: DFQATT and SNEGSKA (reference sequence). This CDR3 is built from 16 residues. The CDR3 reads CSARSQGGKSYNEQFF. Written as DNA, the CDR3 is TGCAGTGCTAGATCCCAGGGGGGGAAGTCCTACAATGAGCAGTTCTTC.

Points on this clonotype: In this CDR3 the conserved last residue, phenylalanine or tryptophan, is missing, so a read error is likely. The limits of the CDR3 on the DNA are not certain, so only TCRdb's listed CDR3 is given. The chain links TRBV7-2 to TRBJ2-7; the table gives TRBD1 as D, unverified against the DNA. Inclusive of both ends, the CDR3 amounts to 15 amino acids. Looked up from germline, CDR1 is SGHTA and CDR2 is FQGNSA. The chain's CDR3 is CASSLAGQVRYERYL.

This clonotype was detected ten times or more. The rearrangement uses TRBV3-1 and TRBJ1-3; no clear D gene. The CDR3 runs 14 residues. Germline V gene lookup returns CDR1 LGHDT and CDR2 YNNKEL (reference sequence). Trimming left V 0 bases short and J 0 bases short, with 3 bases between. DNA for the CDR3: TGTGCCAGCAGCCAAGAGAGCTCTGGAAACACCATATATTTT. This gives the protein CASSQESSGNTIYF.

V is TRBV2 and J is TRBJ1-1; D remains ambiguous. The CDR3 is 15 amino acids. Germline CDR1 reads SNHLY; CDR2 reads FYNNEI. Trimming removed 2 bases from V and 1 base from J, with 11 bases in between. CDR3 sequence (DNA): TGTGCCAGCAGTGAATGGGTAGCGGGGAACACTGAAGCTTTCTTT. This sequence encodes CASSEWVAGNTEAFF.

The chain links TRBV9 to TRBJ2-7; D may be TRBD1 or TRBD2 (5 bases each). CDR1 is SGDLS, CDR2 YYNGEE, per germline. This CDR3 is built from 14 residues. With 3 bases removed from V and 0 bases from J, the gap between germline ends came to 10 bases. The CDR3 sequence: CASSAGTCSYEQYF. The CDR3 DNA is TGTGCCAGCAGCGCCGGGACGTGCTCCTACGAGCAGTACTTC.

In its sample, this clonotype was seen many times. In nucleotides, the CDR3 is TGTGCCAGTACTAGCACCGGGAGGCGGCGGGGAAACAATGAGCAGTTCTTC. This translates into CASTSTGRRRGNNEQFF. This chain uses TRBV19 with TRBJ2-1; 7 nucleotides align to TRBD2. Germline V CDR1 and CDR2: LNHDA, SQIVND (reference sequence). The CDR3 is 17 amino acids. Trimming at V came to 7 bases and at J to 5 bases, leaving 17 bases not matched to a gene.

This clonotype occurred once. The V gene is TRBV20-1, the J gene TRBJ1-5; D gene uncertain. CDR1 and CDR2 from the germline V gene are DFQATT and SNEGSKA (reference sequence). V shed 3 bases and J shed 5 bases, with 17 bases lying between them. The CDR3 has 15 residues. The CDR3 DNA follows: TGCAGTGCTAGGGGTAGCGAGGGAGCTTATCAGCCCCAGCATTTT. Residues: CSARGSEGAYQPQHF.

The sample holds many counts of this clonotype. V is TRBV20-1 and J is TRBJ2-5; 10 bases align to TRBD2. Germline assignment: CDR1 DFQATT and CDR2 SNEGSKA (reference sequence). The CDR3 length is 14 residues. Unmatched junction bases numbered 8, after V lost 5 bases and J lost 5 bases. This CDR3 reads CSAGLGSGRETQYF. The CDR3 coding sequence is TGCAGTGCTGGACTGGGTAGCGGGAGGGAGACCCAGTACTTC.

Comment on this clonotype: This likely comes from a read error, as the CDR3 has no conserved phenylalanine or tryptophan at its end. The DNA is omitted, as the CDR3 cannot be located on it reliably, and the CDR3 follows TCRdb's listing. This chain joins TRBV7-9 and TRBJ1-2. Counting both end residues, the CDR3 totals 14 amino acids. The germline CDR1 and CDR2 sequences are SEHNR and FQNEAQ (reference sequence). The CDR3 region is CASSLPADNYGNTL.

This clonotype came up many times. The chain has TRBV2 and TRBJ2-7; 9 bases agree with TRBD2. Germline V CDR1 and CDR2: SNHLY, FYNNEI. V shed 7 bases, J shed 0 bases, and the junction held 10 bases outside the gene matches. The CDR3 extends over 16 amino acids. The CDR3 region is CASTFPASGTSYEQYF. CDR3 coding DNA: TGTGCCAGCACCTTTCCGGCTAGCGGGACCTCCTACGAGCAGTACTTC.

This clonotype was recorded at least ten times. The chain employs TRBV5-1 and TRBJ2-1; 7 nucleotides line up with TRBD1. With V trimmed by 3 bases and J by 3 bases, 6 bases remained unmatched. CDR1 is SGHRS, CDR2 YFSETQ, per germline. CDR3 size: 15 residues. CDR3 in amino acids: CASSSQQGIYNEQFF. CDR3 in DNA: TGCGCCAGCAGCTCCCAACAGGGGATCTACAATGAGCAGTTCTTC.

This clonotype was found many times. This chain connects TRBV27 to TRBJ2-2; D assignment may be TRBD1 or TRBD2 (5 bases each). Germline V CDR1 and CDR2: MNHEY, SMNVEV (reference sequence). The CDR3 runs 14 residues. V gave up 5 bases and J gave up 5 bases, with 12 bases separating them. CDR3 nucleotides: TGTGCCAGCAGTCCGGGGCAGGTAACCGGGGAGCTGTTTTTT. Residues: CASSPGQVTGELFF.

This clonotype came up a few times. This clone may be a read error of a much larger clone one base away. The chain employs TRBV6-5 and TRBJ2-5; the match to TRBD1 covers 8 bases. The trim removed 5 bases at V and 4 bases at J, leaving 3 bases unmatched. The CDR3 sequence is 13 residues long. Germline values: CDR1 MNHEY, CDR2 SVGAGI. CDR3 sequence: CASSHQGAETQYF. CDR3 in DNA: TGTGCCAGCAGTCACCAGGGGGCAGAGACCCAGTACTTC.

This clonotype occurred many times. J is TRBJ2-7 and V is TRBV27; 9 positions match TRBD1. The CDR3 is 14 amino acids. Losses at the gene ends were 5 bases for V and 0 bases for J; bases not matched to a gene: 2. Germline V gene lookup returns CDR1 MNHEY and CDR2 SMNVEV (reference sequence). The CDR3 bases are TGTGCCAGCAGTAGACAGGGGGTCTCCTACGAGCAGTACTTC. This gives the protein CASSRQGVSYEQYF.

There are many counts of this clonotype. This sequence joins TRBV10-3 and TRBJ2-3, with TRBD2 matching 10 bases. In germline, CDR1 is ENHRY, CDR2 SYGVKD. This CDR3 region has 19 residues. Trimming at V came to 1 base and at J to 2 bases, leaving 12 bases not matched to a gene. As DNA, the CDR3 is TGTGCCATCAGTGAGTTTAGCGGGGGGTCCCAACTCCTCACAGATACGCAGTATTTT. This codes for CAISEFSGGSQLLTDTQYF.

As concerns this clonotype: The junction shows a germline mismatch at one end, possibly a read error. This chain connects TRBV9 to TRBJ2-2; 14 bases agree with TRBD2. CDR3 length: 17 amino acids. Per the germline V gene, CDR1 is SGDLS and CDR2 is YYNGEE. The CDR3 nucleotides are TGTGTCAGCAACAATGGGACTAGCGGGAGGAACACCGGGGAGCTGTTTTTT. It encodes CVSNNGTSGRNTGELFF. The full variable domain, with the rest looked up from reference TRBV9 and TRBJ2-2, is DSGVTQTPKHLITATGQRVTLRCSPRSGDLSVYWYQQSLDQGLQFLIQYYNGEERAKGNILERFSAQQFPDLHSELNLSSLELGDSALYFCVSNNGTSGRNTGELFFGEGSRLTVL.

In its sample, this clonotype was seen once. The chain has TRBV7-2 and TRBJ1-3; 7 bases are a match to TRBD1. Germline-derived CDR1 and CDR2 are SGHTA and FQGNSA. Unmatched junction bases numbered 13, after V lost 4 bases and J lost 1 base. The CDR3 runs to 18 residues. Here the CDR3 reads CASSSGTAYSLSGNTIYF. The CDR3 DNA is TGTGCCAGCAGCTCCGGGACAGCCTATTCCCTGTCTGGAAACACCATATATTTT.

This clonotype was counted ten times or more. The chain couples TRBV5-1 to TRBJ1-2; 8 nucleotides align to TRBD1. V trimming: 0 bases; J trimming: 6 bases; junction bases outside the gene matches: 4. Germline V lookup: CDR1 SGHRS, CDR2 YFSETQ. The CDR3 consists of 14 residues. CDR3 sequence (DNA): TGCGCCAGCAGCTTGGCCGACAGGGGACATGGCTACACCTTC. Translated: CASSLADRGHGYTF.

This clonotype has a count of ten or more. The chain couples TRBV7-8 to TRBJ1-1; tentative D call: TRBD1 (5 bases). CDR1 and CDR2 from the germline V gene are SGHVS and FQNEAQ. The ends were cut back, 6 bases at V and 7 bases at J, with 12 bases in the middle. The CDR3 totals 12 residues. This CDR3 reads CASRNRGYEAFF. CDR3 DNA: TGTGCCAGCAGGAACCGGGGGTATGAAGCTTTCTTT.

This clonotype was observed many times. The V call is TRBV5-1, the J call TRBJ2-5; possibly TRBD1 for D (8 bases). CDR1 SGHRS and CDR2 YFSETQ come from the germline V gene. V lost 6 bases and J lost 4, with 16 bases in between. The CDR3 sequence is 14 residues long. CDR3 nucleotides: TGCGCCAGCACCTTACAGGGGGGGGTAGAGACCCAGTACTTC. Protein product: CASTLQGGVETQYF.

This clonotype showed up many times. The J gene is TRBJ1-1, the V gene TRBV19; D is unresolved. The CDR3 runs to 13 residues. The germline V gene encodes CDR1 LNHDA and CDR2 SQIVND (reference sequence). V was cut by 9 bases and J by 0 bases, with 11 bases left in between. The CDR3 DNA reads as TGTGCCAGCTCTTCTACAGTGAACACTGAAGCTTTCTTT. The encoded protein is CASSSTVNTEAFF.

V usage is TRBV4-1 and J usage is TRBJ2-3; D remains unclear. The CDR3 extends over 16 amino acids. CDR1 and CDR2 (germline): MGHRA, YSYEKL. Trimming took 1 base from V and 2 from J, leaving 13 bases between them. The CDR3, as DNA: TGCGCCAGCAGCCAAGTGCAACTGGCGGACACAGATACGCAGTATTTT. Its protein product is CASSQVQLADTDTQYF.

The chain joins TRBV20-1 to TRBJ2-3; D is unclear. CDR1 and CDR2 (germline): DFQATT, SNEGSKA (reference sequence). V lost 4 bases to trimming and J lost 3 bases, with 5 bases between them. The CDR3 has 11 residues. As DNA, the CDR3 is TGCAGTGCTATAAGGACAGATACGCAGTATTTT. Amino acids: CSAIRTDTQYF.

At least ten counts were recorded for this clonotype. The V call is TRBV20-1, the J call TRBJ1-2; D is perhaps TRBD1 (6 bases). The CDR3 covers 13 residues. Germline V gives CDR1 DFQATT, CDR2 SNEGSKA (reference sequence). Trimming shortened V by 3 bases and J by 6 bases, and 14 bases separated the two germline ends. The CDR3 sequence: CSASPGQRNGYTF. CDR3 DNA sequence: TGCAGTGCTAGCCCCGGACAGAGGAATGGCTACACCTTC.

This clonotype was seen ten or more times. This sequence joins TRBV4-1 and TRBJ1-6, with a tentative D call TRBD1 (6 bases). V lost 1 base and J lost 7, with 14 bases in between. This CDR3 contains 16 residues. Germline V CDR1 and CDR2: MGHRA, YSYEKL. CDR3 in DNA: TGCGCCAGCAGCCAAGGACAACAGGGATGGAATTCACCCCTCCACTTT. This codes for CASSQGQQGWNSPLHF.